The entry below gives a single T cell receptor (beta chain) sequence along with its context. Its target is unknown. Assay: immunoSEQ multiplex PCR; the TCRdb copy retains only in-frame clones and omits some. The data contain some 20,000 clones, approximately 98% of them singletons. The germline V and J ends were trimmed by 1 base and 1 base, with 8 bases remaining between them. The CDR3 extends over 15 amino acids. Germline CDR1 and CDR2: LGHNA and YSLEER. Cells defined as naive were viable CD3+CD4+ or CD3+CD8+ and CCR7+CD45RA+CD45RO-CD95-CD27+CD28+. This related bone marrow graft donor gave peripheral blood on the day of marrow donation. This sample was included in a study of T cells after posttransplantation cyclophosphamide. The study, taken as a whole, reports: Donor-recipient repertoire similarity was low at 1-2 months, rising over year one. After PTCy, TRB diversity resembled that of CNI/methotrexate controls.

The clonotype was recovered from a man aged 35-49 years in good health, CMV-negative, and a related stem cell transplant donor. Sample: naive CD4+ T cells sorted from PBMCs. The rearrangement links TRBV4-3 to TRBJ2-1; a possible D gene is TRBD2 (6 bases). The CDR3 sequence is CASSQGSGSYNEQFF. The CDR3 DNA follows: TGCGCCAGCAGCCAAGGTAGCGGATCCTACAATGAGCAGTTCTTC.